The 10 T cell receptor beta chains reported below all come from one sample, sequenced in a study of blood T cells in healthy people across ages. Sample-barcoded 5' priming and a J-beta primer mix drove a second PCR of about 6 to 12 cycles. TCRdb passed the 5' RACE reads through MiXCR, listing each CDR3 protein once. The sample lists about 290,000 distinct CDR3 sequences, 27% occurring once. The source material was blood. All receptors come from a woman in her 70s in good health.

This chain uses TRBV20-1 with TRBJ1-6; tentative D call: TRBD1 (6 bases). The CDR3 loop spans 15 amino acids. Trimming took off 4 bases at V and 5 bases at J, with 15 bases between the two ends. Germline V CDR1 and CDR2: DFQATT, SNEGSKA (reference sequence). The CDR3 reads CSAIRGTIDNSPLHF. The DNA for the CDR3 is TGCAGTGCTATTAGGGGGACAATCGATAATTCACCCCTCCACTTT.

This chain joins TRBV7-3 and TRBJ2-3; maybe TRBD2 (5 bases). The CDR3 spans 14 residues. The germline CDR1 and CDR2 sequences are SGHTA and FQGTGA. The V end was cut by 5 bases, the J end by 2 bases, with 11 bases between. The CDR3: CASSPGDTTDTQYF. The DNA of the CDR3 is TGTGCCAGCAGCCCCGGGGATACCACAGATACGCAGTATTTT.

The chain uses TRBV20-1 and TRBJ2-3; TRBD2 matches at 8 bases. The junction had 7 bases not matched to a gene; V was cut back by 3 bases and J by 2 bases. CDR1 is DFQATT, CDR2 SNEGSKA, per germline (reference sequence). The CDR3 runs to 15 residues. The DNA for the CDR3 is TGCAGTGCTAGGAAGTACGGGAGGGCCACAGATACGCAGTATTTT. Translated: CSARKYGRATDTQYF.

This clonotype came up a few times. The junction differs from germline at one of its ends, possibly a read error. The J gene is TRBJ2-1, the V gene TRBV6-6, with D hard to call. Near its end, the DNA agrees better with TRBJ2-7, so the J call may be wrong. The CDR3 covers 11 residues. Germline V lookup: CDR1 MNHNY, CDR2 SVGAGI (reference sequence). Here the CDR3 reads CAGSLDYEQYF. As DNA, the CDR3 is TGTGCCGGCAGTTTGGATTACGAGCAGTACTTC.

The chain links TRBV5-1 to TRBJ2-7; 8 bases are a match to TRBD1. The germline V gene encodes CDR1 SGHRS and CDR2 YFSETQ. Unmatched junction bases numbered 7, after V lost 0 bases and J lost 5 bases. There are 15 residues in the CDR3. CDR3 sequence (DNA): TGCGCCAGCAGCTTGGCTCAGGGGGCGTCTCACGAGCAGTACTTC. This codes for CASSLAQGASHEQYF.

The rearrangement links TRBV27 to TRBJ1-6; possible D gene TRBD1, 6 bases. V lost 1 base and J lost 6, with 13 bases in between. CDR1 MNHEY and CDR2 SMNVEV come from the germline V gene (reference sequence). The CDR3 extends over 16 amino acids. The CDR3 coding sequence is TGTGCCAGCAGTTTATGGTACGGACAGACTAATTCACCCCTCCACTTT. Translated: CASSLWYGQTNSPLHF.

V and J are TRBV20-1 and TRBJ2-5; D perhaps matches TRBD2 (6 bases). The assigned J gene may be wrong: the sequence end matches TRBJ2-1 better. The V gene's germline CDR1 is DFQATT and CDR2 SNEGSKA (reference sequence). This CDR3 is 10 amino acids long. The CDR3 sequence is CSAKLAEQFF. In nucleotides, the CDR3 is TGCAGTGCTAAACTAGCCGAGCAGTTCTTC.

The CDR3 loop reads CASSQVSTTYEQYF. CDR3 nucleotide sequence: TGTGCCAGCAGCCAAGTATCTACGACCTACGAGCAGTACTTC. V gene TRBV3-1 combines with J gene TRBJ2-7; D gene unclear. Trimming shortened V by 1 base and J by 2 bases, and 9 bases separated the two germline ends. This CDR3 comprises 14 residues. Germline CDR1 and CDR2: LGHDT and YNNKEL (reference sequence).

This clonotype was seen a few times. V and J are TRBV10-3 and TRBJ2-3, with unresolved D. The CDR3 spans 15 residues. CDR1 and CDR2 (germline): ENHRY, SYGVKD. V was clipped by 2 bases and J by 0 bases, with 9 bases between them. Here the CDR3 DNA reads TGTGCCATCAGTGAGGGACCACCCAGCACAGATACGCAGTATTTT. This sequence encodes CAISEGPPSTDTQYF.

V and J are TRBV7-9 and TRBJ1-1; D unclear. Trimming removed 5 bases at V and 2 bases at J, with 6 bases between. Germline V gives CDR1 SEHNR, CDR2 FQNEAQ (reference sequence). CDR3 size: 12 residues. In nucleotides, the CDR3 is TGTGCCAGCAGCGATATAAACACTGAAGCTTTCTTT. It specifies CASSDINTEAFF.